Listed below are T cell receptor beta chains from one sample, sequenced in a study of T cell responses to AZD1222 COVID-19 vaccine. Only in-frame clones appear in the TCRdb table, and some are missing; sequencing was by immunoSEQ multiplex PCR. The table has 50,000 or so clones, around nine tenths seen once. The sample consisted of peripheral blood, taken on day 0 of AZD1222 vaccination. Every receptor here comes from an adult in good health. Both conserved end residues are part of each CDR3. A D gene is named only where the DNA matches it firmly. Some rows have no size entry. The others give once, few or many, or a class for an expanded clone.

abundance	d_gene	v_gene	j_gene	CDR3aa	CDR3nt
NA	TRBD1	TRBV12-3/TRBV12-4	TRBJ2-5	CASSFQGAQYF	TGTGCCAGCAGTTTCCAGGGGGCCCAGTACTTC
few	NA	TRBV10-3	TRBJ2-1	CAISELPSDEQFF	TGTGCCATCAGTGAGCTTCCGAGCGATGAGCAGTTCTTC
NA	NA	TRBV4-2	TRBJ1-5	CASSQDTGSFNQPQHF	TGTGCCAGCAGCCAGGATACAGGGAGTTTCAATCAGCCCCAGCATTTT
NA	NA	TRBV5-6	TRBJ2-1	CASSTQAAYNEQFF	TGTGCCAGCAGTACACAGGCAGCTTACAATGAGCAGTTCTTC
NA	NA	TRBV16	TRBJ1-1	CASSQGKGNTEAFF	TGTGCCAGCAGCCAAGGTAAGGGGAACACTGAAGCTTTCTTT
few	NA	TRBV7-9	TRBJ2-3	CASWTYPRTDTQYF	TGTGCCAGCTGGACCTATCCTCGCACAGATACGCAGTATTTT
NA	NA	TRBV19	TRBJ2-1	CASSIDAGTYNEQFF	TGTGCCAGTAGTATAGACGCGGGGACGTACAATGAGCAGTTCTTC
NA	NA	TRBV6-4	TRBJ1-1	CASSVTDNTEAFF	TGTGCCAGCAGTGTGACAGACAACACTGAAGCTTTCTTT
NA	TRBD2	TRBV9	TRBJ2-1	CASSVPGLVNEQFF	TGTGCCAGCAGCGTTCCCGGACTAGTCAATGAGCAGTTCTTC
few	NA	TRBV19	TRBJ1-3	CASSISALSGNTIYF	TGTGCCAGTAGTATTTCAGCGTTATCTGGAAACACCATATATTTT
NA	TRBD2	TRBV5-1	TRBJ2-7	CASSLTGTIRGYEQYF	TGCGCCAGCAGCTTGACCGGGACTATCCGAGGATACGAGCAGTACTTC
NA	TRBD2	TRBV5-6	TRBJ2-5	CASSLAGGTRETQYF	TGTGCCAGCAGCTTGGCCGGGGGGACTCGGGAGACCCAGTACTTC
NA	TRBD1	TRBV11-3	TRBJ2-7	CASSLGDSYEQYF	TGTGCCAGCAGCTTAGGGGACAGCTACGAGCAGTACTTC
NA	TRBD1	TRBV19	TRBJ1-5	CASSTDRGNQPQHF	TGTGCCAGTAGTACCGACAGGGGAAACCAGCCCCAGCATTTT
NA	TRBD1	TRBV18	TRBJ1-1	CASSPGQGIMNTEAFF	TGTGCCAGCTCACCGGGACAGGGGATTATGAACACTGAAGCTTTCTTT
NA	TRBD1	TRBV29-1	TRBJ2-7	CSVVTGGDEQYF	TGCAGCGTTGTGACAGGGGGCGACGAGCAGTACTTC
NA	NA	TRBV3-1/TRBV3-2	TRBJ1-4	CASSQDPGGSEKLFF	TGTGCCAGCAGCCAAGATCCGGGAGGGAGTGAAAAACTGTTTTTT
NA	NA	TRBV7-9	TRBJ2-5	CASSLGSVETQYF	TGTGCCAGCAGCTTAGGATCAGTCGAGACCCAGTACTTC
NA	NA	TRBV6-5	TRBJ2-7	CASSLNWGAYEQYF	TGTGCCAGCAGCCTTAACTGGGGGGCCTACGAGCAGTACTTC
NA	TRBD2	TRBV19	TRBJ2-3	CASSMGPTSGSFSDTQYF	TGTGCCAGTAGTATGGGACCGACTAGCGGGAGTTTCTCAGATACGCAGTATTTT
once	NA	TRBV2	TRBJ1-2	CASTYALDNYGYTF	TGTGCCAGCACCTATGCCCTCGATAACTATGGCTACACCTTC
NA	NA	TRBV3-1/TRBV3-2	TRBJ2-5	CASSQDPGGEGTQYF	TGTGCCAGCAGCCAAGATCCGGGGGGCGAGGGGACCCAGTACTTC
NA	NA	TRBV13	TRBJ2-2	CASSSVQGGNTGELFF	TGTGCCAGCAGCTCAGTCCAGGGGGGGAACACCGGGGAGCTGTTTTTT
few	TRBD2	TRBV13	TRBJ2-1	CASSPASGGNYNEQFF	TGTGCCAGCAGCCCCGCTAGCGGGGGAAACTACAATGAGCAGTTCTTC
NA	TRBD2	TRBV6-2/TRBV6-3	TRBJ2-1	CASSFTSGSEQFF	TGTGCCAGCAGCTTCACTAGCGGGAGTGAGCAGTTCTTC
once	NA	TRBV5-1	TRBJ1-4	CASSLDAGPTTNEKLFF	TGCGCCAGCAGCTTGGATGCAGGGCCCACAACTAATGAAAAACTGTTTTTT
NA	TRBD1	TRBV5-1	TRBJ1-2	CASSASGTGVGYTF	TGCGCCAGCAGCGCATCCGGGACAGGGGTCGGCTACACCTTC
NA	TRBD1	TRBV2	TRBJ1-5	CASSGQGARSNQPQHF	TGTGCCAGCAGTGGACAGGGGGCTAGAAGCAATCAGCCCCAGCATTTT
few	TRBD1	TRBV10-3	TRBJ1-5	CAIGQGNQPQHF	TGTGCCATCGGACAGGGAAATCAGCCCCAGCATTTT
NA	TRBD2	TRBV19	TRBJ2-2	CASSGTSGGFGELFF	TGTGCCAGTAGTGGGACTAGCGGGGGGTTCGGGGAGCTGTTTTTT
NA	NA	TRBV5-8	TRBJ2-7	CASNSLSSYEQYF	TGTGCCAGCAATTCTCTGAGCTCCTACGAGCAGTACTTC
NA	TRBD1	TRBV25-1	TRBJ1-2	CASSQGVYGYTF	TGTGCCAGCTCGCAGGGGGTCTATGGCTACACCTTC
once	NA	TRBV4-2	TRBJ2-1	CASSQVVVPPRNEQFF	TGTGCCAGCAGCCAAGTTGTCGTCCCCCCGAGGAATGAGCAGTTCTTC
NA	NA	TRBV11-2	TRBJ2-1	CASSSLSANEQFF	TGTGCCAGCAGCTCCCTCTCAGCCAATGAGCAGTTCTTC
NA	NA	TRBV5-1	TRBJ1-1	CASSDALGAFF	TGCGCCAGCAGCGATGCTTTAGGTGCTTTCTTT
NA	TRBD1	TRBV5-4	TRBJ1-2	CASSFRGKGYGYTF	TGTGCCAGCAGCTTCAGGGGGAAGGGCTATGGCTACACCTTC
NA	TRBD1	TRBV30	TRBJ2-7	CALQGVSLGEQYF	TGTGCCTTGCAGGGGGTCTCCTTGGGCGAGCAGTACTTC
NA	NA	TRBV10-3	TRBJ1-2	CAIRDPQGFKDGYTF	TGTGCCATCAGAGATCCCCAGGGGTTTAAGGATGGCTACACCTTC
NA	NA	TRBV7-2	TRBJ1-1	CASSLMGRGNTEAFF	TGTGCCAGCAGCTTGATGGGAAGAGGGAACACTGAAGCTTTCTTT
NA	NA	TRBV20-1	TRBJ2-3	CSAPGTDTQYF	TGCAGTGCCCCCGGCACAGATACGCAGTATTTT
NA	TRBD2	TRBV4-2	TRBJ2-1	CASSPILAAGGLHNEQFF	TGTGCCAGCAGCCCTATTCTTGCAGCGGGAGGGTTACACAATGAGCAGTTCTTC
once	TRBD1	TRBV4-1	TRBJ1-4	CASSQDNRGREKLFF	TGCGCCAGCAGCCAAGATAACAGGGGGAGAGAAAAACTGTTTTTT
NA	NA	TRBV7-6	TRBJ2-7	CASSLPQGEQYF	TGTGCCAGCAGCTTACCGCAAGGCGAGCAGTACTTC
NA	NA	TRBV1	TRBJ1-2	CTSPGQGARGYTF	TGCACCAGCCCCGGCCAGGGGGCGCGTGGCTACACCTTC
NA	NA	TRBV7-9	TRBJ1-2	CASSLETGGYTF	TGTGCCAGCAGCTTAGAGACAGGTGGCTACACCTTC
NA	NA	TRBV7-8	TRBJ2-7	CASSSEGRLAYEQYF	TGTGCCAGCAGCTCAGAGGGGAGGTTGGCCTACGAGCAGTACTTC
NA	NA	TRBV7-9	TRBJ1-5	CASSPRGSGNQPQHF	TGTGCCAGCAGCCCCAGGGGAAGTGGAAATCAGCCCCAGCATTTT
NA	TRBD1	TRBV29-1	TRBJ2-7	CSVLDRVDRRQYF	TGCAGCGTTTTGGACAGGGTGGATAGAAGGCAGTACTTC
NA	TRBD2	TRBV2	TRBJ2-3	CASTRSAGGIDTQYF	TGTGCCAGCACGCGTTCAGCGGGAGGTATAGATACGCAGTATTTT
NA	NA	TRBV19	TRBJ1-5	CASTFRDSNQPQHF	TGTGCCAGTACTTTCAGGGATAGCAATCAGCCCCAGCATTTT
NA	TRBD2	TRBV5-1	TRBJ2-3	CASSPSGMGTSTDTQYF	TGCGCCAGCAGTCCCAGCGGGATGGGCACTAGCACAGATACGCAGTATTTT
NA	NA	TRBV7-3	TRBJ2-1	CASSLRPGGEQFF	TGTGCCAGCAGCTTAAGACCTGGGGGTGAGCAGTTCTTC
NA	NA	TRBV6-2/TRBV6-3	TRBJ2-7	CASSYSVRGLAGSYEQYF	TGTGCCAGCAGTTACTCGGTCAGGGGGCTAGCGGGATCCTACGAGCAGTACTTC
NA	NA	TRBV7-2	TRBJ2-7	CASSLRTVYEQYF	TGTGCCAGCAGCCTTAGGACAGTCTACGAGCAGTACTTC
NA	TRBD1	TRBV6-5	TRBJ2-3	CASSSYRGSTDTQYF	TGTGCCAGCAGTTCCTACAGGGGGAGCACAGATACGCAGTATTTT
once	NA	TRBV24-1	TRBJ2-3	CATSAGEGVRTDTQYF	TGTGCCACCAGCGCAGGGGAGGGGGTGAGGACAGATACGCAGTATTTT
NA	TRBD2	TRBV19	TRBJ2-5	CASSITSGDFFRQETQYF	TGTGCCAGTAGTATTACTAGCGGGGATTTTTTTCGCCAAGAGACCCAGTACTTC